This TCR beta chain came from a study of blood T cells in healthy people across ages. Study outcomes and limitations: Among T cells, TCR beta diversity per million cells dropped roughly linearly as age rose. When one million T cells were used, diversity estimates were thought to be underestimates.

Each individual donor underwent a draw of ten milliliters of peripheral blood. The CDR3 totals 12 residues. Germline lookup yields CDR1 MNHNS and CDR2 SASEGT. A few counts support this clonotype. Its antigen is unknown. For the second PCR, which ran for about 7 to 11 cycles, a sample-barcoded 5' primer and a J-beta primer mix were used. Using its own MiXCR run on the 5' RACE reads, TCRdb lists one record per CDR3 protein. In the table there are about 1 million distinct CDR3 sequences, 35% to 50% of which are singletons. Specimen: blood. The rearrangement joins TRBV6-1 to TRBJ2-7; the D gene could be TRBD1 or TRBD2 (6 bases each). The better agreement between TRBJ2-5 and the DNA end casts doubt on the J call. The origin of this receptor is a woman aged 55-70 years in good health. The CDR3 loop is CASFRGGETQYF. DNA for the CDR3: TGTGCCAGCTTCAGAGGGGGGGAGACCCAGTACTTC.